This T cell receptor (beta chain) was sequenced for a study of shared clonotypes between healthy human individuals (dated by TCRdb to the early 2020s). Regarding the complete study: The cohort included three men and two women between 18 and 49 years of age. Leukapheresis yielded between about 0.94 and 8.9 billion PBMCs per donor. For each donor, CD4 naive and CD4 memory were each run on three plates, CD8 naive on two plates, and CD8 memory on one plate. To estimate repertoire size and how much clonotype sharing occurs between individuals, the study deeply sequenced the blood TCR repertoires of 5 or 6 healthy adults. Different laboratories and diverse techniques were used to prepare libraries and sequence TCR repertoires, to increase sequencing depth and limit assay-specific biases. General conclusions and limits of the study: When several donors were compared, the shared fraction of clonotypes was about 5.4% for naive CD4, around 3.5% for naive CD8, more than 2% for memory CD4, and 0.4% for memory CD8. Naive subsets generally had larger estimated clonotype richness than memory subsets did. Sampling was restricted to blood, and TCR repertoires in tissue are likely to differ from TCR repertoires in blood. Higher generation probabilities were observed for clonotypes shared by all four sorted-subset donors than for non-shared clonotypes. Rarefaction of sorted-subset datasets indicated incomplete sequencing despite the large sequencing depth. Pairwise subsampling led to the expectation that sequencing depth would affect the degree of clonotype sharing among donors. The genetic and exposure-history diversity represented was limited by the small number of donors.

The donors were healthy, HIV-negative adults who had no recently reported acute infections or vaccinations. Every donor was a Caucasian adult residing in Nashville, Tennessee, USA. CD4+ T cells were enriched through magnetic negative selection, after which naive cells were positively selected on CD45RA and the remaining negative fraction served as the memory subset. Blood was collected by leukapheresis, and PBMCs were isolated by Ficoll-Histopaque density gradient centrifugation and then cryopreserved in liquid nitrogen vapor phase. Purity and quantity of every magnetically sorted T cell population were checked by analytical flow cytometry. From each sorted fraction, genomic DNA was isolated and quantified by UV absorbance on a Nanodrop 2000c. A note on this clone: This receptor's antigen is unknown. No much larger clone exists at a distance of one base, and base qualities are not known.

At the junction V is shortened by 1 base and J by 2 bases, with 8 bases in between. Counted from cysteine to phenylalanine, this CDR3 has 14 amino acids. The only DNA kept is the CDR3, 42 bases in frame from the first base. Sequences SGHRS (CDR1) and YFSETQ (CDR2) are obtained from the germline V gene. Using the deep immunoSEQ assay, multiplex PCR amplified TCR CDR3 regions from genomic DNA. Extracted genomic DNA from each cell subset was distributed evenly across all wells of several immunoSEQ 96-well plates, and each plate was treated as a replicate. Each replicate PCR for sorted subsets received about 210 ng genomic DNA, equal to roughly 33,000 T cell genomes. Purified libraries were measured with a Qubit 3.0 fluorometer, size-checked on a Bioanalyzer 2100, and measured again with the KAPA Library Quantification kit. A separate single-read 150-cycle Illumina NextSeq 550 flow cell was used to sequence each immunoSEQ 96-well plate. In the authors' own workflow: Because the immunoSEQ output held only junctional sequences and lacked quality scores, the filtering could not match the filtering applied to full-length reads. Sequences were annotated with PyIR, a Python wrapper for IgBLAST v1.9, and V/J genes and CDR3 were assigned using IMGT germline references. Reads were removed for weak V/J assignments (E-value above 1e-6), missing CDR3, stop codons, out-of-frame junctions, or ambiguous translated residues. V3J clonotypes were defined as sequences sharing the same inferred V gene, J gene, and CDR3 amino acid sequence. Percentage overlap between repertoires was calculated by dividing the number of shared unique clonotypes by the size of the smaller repertoire. Repertoire richness was assessed with RTK rarefaction, the Chao1 estimator, and Recon v2.1 estimates of unobserved clonotypes. OLGA was used to compute generation probabilities for all TCRbeta clonotypes that the gDNA method yielded from several donors. Sourced from immuneACCESS, this table was stored by TCRdb with only in-frame sequences that have V and J called. A share of the clones is absent; for the studies checked, an unresolved V gene accounts for under half, and the remainder has no known explanation. The DNA was the basis for D and trimming; V, J and clone size are from that table. The sample table holds fewer than 2.5 million clones, of which more than 85% were seen once. The ten biggest clones cover around 0.4% of the sample.

Rearrangement joined TRBV5-1 to TRBJ2-3, with the D assignment possibly TRBD1 or TRBD2, given 5 matching bases for each. The source is a man aged 18 to 35 in good health. Some clones in this sample may be carry-over from other donors' samples. Sequencing was performed on naive CD4+ T cells from PBMCs. The sample's cell subset or site label, in plain terms: CD45RA+ positively selected. The nucleotide sequence reads as follows: TGCGCCAGCAGCTTGTTAGGGACCACAGATACGCAGTATTTT. The encoded protein is CASSLLGTTDTQYF.